Below are 16 T cell receptor beta chains sequenced from a single sample in a study of blood T cell repertoires in COVID-19. Repertoires were generated with immunoSEQ multiplex PCR, while TCRdb's copy carries only in-frame clones and drops some. The profile shows some 150,000 clones, 84% of them singletons. Material for sequencing was peripheral blood. The origin of the receptors is a human donor with acute or convalescent COVID-19. The donor label of this sample is uncertain.

This clone has only one observation. The CDR3 nucleotides are TGTGCTAGTGGTTCAGCAGATACGCAGTATTTT. Encoded protein: CASGSADTQYF. The chain joins TRBV12-5 to TRBJ2-3; D uncertain. The CDR3 is made up of 11 amino acids. Trimming stripped 4 bases from V and 4 bases from J, with 3 bases between. Germline-derived CDR1 and CDR2 are LGHNT and FRNRAP.

The chain joins TRBV11-2 to TRBJ1-6; 9 nucleotides line up with TRBD1. The CDR3 spans 15 residues. Germline V gene lookup returns CDR1 SGHAT and CDR2 FQNNGV. The ends lost 2 bases at V and 9 bases at J; junction bases unmatched: 5. Here the CDR3 reads CASSLPGQGVSPLHF. The CDR3 DNA sequence: TGTGCCAGCAGCTTACCGGGACAGGGAGTTTCACCCCTCCACTTT.

The rearrangement links TRBV2 to TRBJ1-5; no clear D gene. V lost 4 bases and J lost 4, with 8 bases in between. Germline V lookup: CDR1 SNHLY, CDR2 FYNNEI. The CDR3 runs 13 residues. CDR3 DNA: TGTGCCAGCAGTGGATCAGGTAATCAGCCCCAGCATTTT. Translation: CASSGSGNQPQHF.

The chain is built from TRBV6-5 and TRBJ2-7, with D perhaps TRBD1 (6 bases). V shed 6 bases and J shed 0 bases, with 15 bases lying between them. The germline gives CDR1 MNHEY, CDR2 SVGAGI. CDR3 length: 15 amino acids. CDR3 region: CASRARGFYSYEQYF. In nucleotides, the CDR3 is TGTGCCAGCAGAGCCAGGGGCTTCTACTCCTACGAGCAGTACTTC.

The rearrangement links TRBV3-1 (or the pseudogene TRBV3-2) to TRBJ2-1, with 9 bases identical to TRBD2. The V gene's germline CDR1 is LGHDT and CDR2 YNNKEL (reference sequence). This CDR3 contains 16 residues. V shed 0 bases and J 9 bases; nucleotides not matched to a gene: 9. CDR3 DNA sequence: TGTGCCAGCAGCCAAGAGGATGGCGGGAGGGCCGCTGAGCAGTTCTTC. It encodes CASSQEDGGRAAEQFF.

This clone was seen more than once but under ten times. CDR3 region: CASSQDVGLAGGFAYNEQFF. CDR3 DNA sequence: TGTGCCAGCAGCCAAGATGTGGGACTAGCGGGAGGGTTTGCCTACAATGAGCAGTTCTTC. This sequence joins TRBV4-2 and TRBJ2-1; 16 bases are a match to TRBD2. This CDR3 is 20 amino acids long. Germline V gene lookup returns CDR1 LGHNA and CDR2 YNFKEQ. The J segment lost 2 bases and the V segment lost 0 bases, leaving 7 bases of the junction unmatched.

With respect to this clone: It is unclear where the CDR3 begins or ends on the DNA, so no DNA is shown, and the CDR3 is as TCRdb lists it. The V gene is TRBV29-1, the J gene TRBJ1-1; the D call of TRBD1 is as the table states it, not checked on the DNA. The germline CDR1 and CDR2 sequences are SQVTM and ANQGSEA. The CDR3 is 15 amino acids in total, end residues counted. CDR3 residues: CSVRAREDMNTEAFF.

CDR3: CASSQTSGNTGELFF. CDR3 DNA: TGTGCCAGCTCACAAACTAGCGGGAACACCGGGGAGCTGTTTTTT. This chain joins TRBV18 and TRBJ2-2; 8 bases match TRBD2. The germline CDR1 and CDR2 sequences are KGHSH and LQKENI. The CDR3 contains 15 residues. V shed 4 bases, J shed 1 base, and the junction held 2 bases outside the gene matches.

The chain joins TRBV19 to TRBJ2-1; TRBD2 matches at 7 bases. Germline V gene sequence: CDR1 LNHDA, CDR2 SQIVND (reference sequence). The J segment lost 7 bases and the V segment lost 6 bases, leaving 12 bases of the junction unmatched. This CDR3 has 15 amino acids. In nucleotides, the CDR3 is TGTGCCAGTAGCCGGACTAGTAGTTTGGGGAATGAGCAGTTCTTC. Residues: CASSRTSSLGNEQFF.

The J gene is TRBJ2-7, the V gene TRBV29-1; weak D call: TRBD2 (6 bases). This CDR3 has 16 residues. From germline, CDR1 is SQVTM and CDR2 ANQGSEA. V dropped 7 bases and J dropped 1 base, with 23 bases sitting between them. CDR3 region: CSAYSLGTELSYEQYF. CDR3 bases: TGCAGCGCCTATTCTCTGGGGACTGAGCTATCCTACGAGCAGTACTTC.

V usage is TRBV6-4 and J usage is TRBJ2-4; 9 bases align to TRBD2. Germline CDR1 and CDR2: MRHNA and SNTAGT. The CDR3 extends over 16 amino acids. V shed 6 bases, J shed 2 bases, and the junction held 8 bases outside the gene matches. The CDR3 protein is CASSLQREVSKNIQYF. CDR3 in DNA: TGTGCCAGCAGCCTCCAGCGGGAGGTCTCCAAAAACATTCAGTACTTC.

DNA for the CDR3: TGTGCCAGCGGAGTAGCGGGGGTCTCCTACAATGAGCAGTTCTTC. Translation gives CASGVAGVSYNEQFF. The chain combines TRBV2 with TRBJ2-1, with 9 bases fitting TRBD2. There are 15 residues in the CDR3. The germline gives CDR1 SNHLY, CDR2 FYNNEI. Trimming cost V 8 bases and J 0 bases; bases outside gene matches: 5.

The chain couples TRBV5-6 to TRBJ2-1; 9 bases are a match to TRBD1. The length of the CDR3 is 14 residues. V lost 0 bases to trimming and J lost 10 bases; unmatched junction nucleotides: 5. CDR1 is SGHDT and CDR2 is YYEEEE in the germline V gene. The CDR3 bases are TGTGCCAGCAGCTTGGGGGACAGGGTCGACGAGCAGTTCTTC. Encoded protein: CASSLGDRVDEQFF.

The chain carries TRBV7-9 and TRBJ2-3; 11 bases match TRBD2. Trimming took 1 base from V and 6 from J; bases not matched to a gene: 3. Germline V lookup: CDR1 SEHNR, CDR2 FQNEAQ (reference sequence). This CDR3 contains 15 residues. CDR3 DNA: TGTGCCAGCAGCTTAGTGACTAGCGGGGTGGATACGCAGTATTTT. This translates into CASSLVTSGVDTQYF.

Notes on this clone: Other DNA sequences of this sample code for an identical CDR3. This chain links TRBV7-2 with TRBJ2-1; 7 bases align to TRBD2. The CDR3 totals 15 residues. The germline V gene has CDR1 SGHTA and CDR2 FQGNSA. The ends lost 0 bases at V and 2 bases at J; junction bases unmatched: 1. CDR3 sequence: CASSLAGGTYNEQFF. The CDR3 bases are TGTGCCAGCAGCTTAGCGGGAGGGACCTACAATGAGCAGTTCTTC.

The genes are TRBV19 and TRBJ1-6, with TRBD1 matching 10 bases. The CDR3 length is 17 residues. Germline CDR1 LNHDA, CDR2 SQIVND (reference sequence). Trimming took 5 bases from V and 8 from J; bases not matched to a gene: 12. The CDR3 is CASSPHSPGQGHSPLHF. The CDR3, as DNA: TGTGCCAGTAGTCCCCACTCACCGGGACAGGGGCATTCACCCCTCCACTTT.